This is a list of T cell receptor beta chains from one sample in a study of CD8+ T cells in alopecia areata. Repertoires were generated with immunoSEQ multiplex PCR, while TCRdb's copy carries only in-frame clones and drops some. The profile shows about 250,000 clones, 60% of them singletons. The starting material was CD4+ T cells sorted from blood, obtained at week 52, from a patient treated with tofacitinib. These receptors were taken from a human donor with alopecia areata. Each CDR3 is given with its conserved first and last residue. Fields, in order: J gene, V gene, CDR3 protein.

J: TRBJ1-2; V: TRBV5-6; CDR3: CASSFPGANYGYTF
J: TRBJ1-5; V: TRBV9; CDR3: CASNRTDRLGKRNQPQHF
J: TRBJ1-1; V: TRBV6-1; CDR3: CASRDLQGFYTEAFF
J: TRBJ1-5; V: TRBV30; CDR3: CAWSWGQGARQPQHF
J: TRBJ2-3; V: TRBV29-1; CDR3: CSVRRVSSSTDTQYF
J: TRBJ2-5; V: TRBV5-4; CDR3: CASSVRGGLEETQYF
J: TRBJ2-7; V: TRBV9; CDR3: CASSPGVTAAYEQYF
J: TRBJ1-1; V: TRBV29-1; CDR3: CSVDGGLAFF
J: TRBJ2-1; V: TRBV11-2; CDR3: CASSSRVAPNGGEQFF
J: TRBJ2-3; V: TRBV18; CDR3: CASSPEATDTQYF
J: TRBJ2-5; V: TRBV29-1; CDR3: CSVSLGSAQETQYF